This note documents a single T cell receptor beta chain sequence. The source of the sample is a study of neoadjuvant nivolumab and ipilimumab in lung cancer. The repertoire was sequenced with immunoSEQ multiplex PCR; TCRdb's copy has only in-frame clones and lacks some. Seen here are tens of thousands of clones, roughly 87% observed once, and the top ten hold about 3.6%. The sequence derives from an adult with non-small cell lung cancer. The sequencing here drew on peripheral blood, taken before neoadjuvant nivolumab, alone or with ipilimumab.

The CDR3 loop is CAISDPPYNEQFF. As DNA, the CDR3 is TGTGCCATCAGTGACCCCCCGTACAATGAGCAGTTCTTC. The rearrangement joins TRBV10-3 to TRBJ2-1; D not resolved. V shed 3 bases and J shed 4 bases, with 7 bases lying between them. Germline-derived CDR1 and CDR2 are ENHRY and SYGVKD. The CDR3 consists of 13 residues.